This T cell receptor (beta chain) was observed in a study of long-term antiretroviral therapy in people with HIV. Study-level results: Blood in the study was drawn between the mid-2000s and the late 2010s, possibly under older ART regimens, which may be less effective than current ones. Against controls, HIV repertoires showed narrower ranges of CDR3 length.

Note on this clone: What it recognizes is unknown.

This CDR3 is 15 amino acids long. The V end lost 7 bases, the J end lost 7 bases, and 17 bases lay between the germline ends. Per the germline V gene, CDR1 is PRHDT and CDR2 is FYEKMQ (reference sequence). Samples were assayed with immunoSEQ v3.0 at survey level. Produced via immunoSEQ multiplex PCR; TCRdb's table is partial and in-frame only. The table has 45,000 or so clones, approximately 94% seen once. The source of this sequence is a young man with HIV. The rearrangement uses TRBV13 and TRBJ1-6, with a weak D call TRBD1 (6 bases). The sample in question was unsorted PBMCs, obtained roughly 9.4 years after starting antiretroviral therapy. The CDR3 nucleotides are TGTGCCAGCAAGGGTATGGGGGGCTGGAATTCACCCCTCCACTTT. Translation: CASKGMGGWNSPLHF. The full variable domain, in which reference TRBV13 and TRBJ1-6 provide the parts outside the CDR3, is AAGVIQSPRHLIKEKRETATLKCYPIPRHDTVYWYQQGPGQDPQFLISFYEKMQSDKGSIPDRFSAQQFSDYHSELNMSSLELGDSALYFCASKGMGGWNSPLHFGNGTRLTVT.